This TCR beta chain stems from a study of cytomegalovirus exposure and HLA in healthy donors. Germline V lookup: CDR1 SGDLS, CDR2 YYNGEE. The ends were cut back, 1 base at V and 4 bases at J, with 15 bases in the middle. This CDR3 has 15 amino acids. PCR was performed using 60 Vbeta and 13 Jbeta primers. Clones were read by immunoSEQ multiplex PCR, and TCRdb kept only the in-frame ones, dropping some. The data hold 90,000 to 110,000 clones, with almost 70% observed a single time. The chain couples TRBV9 to TRBJ2-7; tentatively, D is TRBD1 (6 bases). The TCR was taken from a man aged 30-40 years in good health and CMV-seronegative. The specimen was PBMCs. The CDR3 nucleotides read TGTGCCAGCAGCGTAACACCGCTACAGGGATACGAGCAGTACTTC. Translation gives CASSVTPLQGYEQYF.